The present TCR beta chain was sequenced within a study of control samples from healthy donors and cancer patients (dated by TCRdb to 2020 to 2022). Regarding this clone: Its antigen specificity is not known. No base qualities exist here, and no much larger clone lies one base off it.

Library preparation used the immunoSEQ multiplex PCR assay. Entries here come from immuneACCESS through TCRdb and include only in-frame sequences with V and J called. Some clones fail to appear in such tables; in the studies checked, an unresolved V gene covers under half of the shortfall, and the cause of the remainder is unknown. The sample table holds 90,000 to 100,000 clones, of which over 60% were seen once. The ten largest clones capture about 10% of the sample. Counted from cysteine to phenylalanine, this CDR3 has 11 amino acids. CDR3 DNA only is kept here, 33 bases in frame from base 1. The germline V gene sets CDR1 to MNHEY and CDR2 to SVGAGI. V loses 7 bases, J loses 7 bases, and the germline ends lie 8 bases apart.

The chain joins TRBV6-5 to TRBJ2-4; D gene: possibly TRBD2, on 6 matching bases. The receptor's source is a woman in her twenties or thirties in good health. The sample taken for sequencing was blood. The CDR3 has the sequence CASTRGNIQYF. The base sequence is TGTGCCAGCACCCGGGGGAACATTCAGTACTTC.